The source of this TCR beta chain is a study of T-cell memory formation after mild COVID-19. General study findings and limits: Day 37-peaking second-wave clones had unconfirmed SARS-CoV-2 specificity.

Regarding this clonotype: Its antigen is as yet unknown. A junction end diverges from the germline sequence, so it may reflect a read error.

A single record per CDR3 protein comes from TCRdb applying MiXCR to the 5' RACE reads. The sample lists about 390,000 distinct CDR3 sequences, around 20% occurring once. This CDR3 is built from 12 residues. The clonotype originates from an adult woman who had mild COVID-19 (a few samples of this study predate the infection). Cell type and time point are not known. Sequencing used PBMCs or a T cell subset sorted from them (not recorded which). The genes are TRBV12-3 or TRBV12-4 and TRBJ2-1; 8 nucleotides match TRBD2. The CDR3 here is CASSLAGLVVIF. The CDR3, as DNA: TGTGCCAGCAGTTTAGCGGGACTAGTGGTGATCTTC.